This TCR beta chain stems from a study of cytomegalovirus exposure and HLA in healthy donors. 60 Vbeta and 13 Jbeta primers were used in PCR. TCRdb's copy holds only in-frame clones and misses some; the assay was immunoSEQ multiplex PCR. The table lists 50,000 to 75,000 clones. Regarding the study as a whole: High sensitivity and specificity were reportedly achieved when the classifier diagnosed cytomegalovirus status.

The junction had 12 bases not matched to a gene; V was cut back by 3 bases and J by 4 bases. Germline CDR1 reads SQVTM; CDR2 reads ANQGSEA. The CDR3 contains 16 residues. As regards this clone: Antigen unknown.

The sequenced sample was PBMCs. This chain connects TRBV29-1 to TRBJ1-1; 9 bases map to TRBD1. This receptor was taken from a woman aged 18-29 years in good health and CMV-seronegative. This CDR3 reads CSVEGQGRPLGTEAFF. For the CDR3, the DNA is TGCAGCGTTGAGGGACAGGGCCGCCCATTAGGCACTGAAGCTTTCTTT.